These 11 T cell receptor beta chains were all obtained from the same sample, sequenced in a study of shared clonotypes between healthy human individuals. Clones were sequenced by immunoSEQ multiplex PCR, and TCRdb holds only the in-frame ones, with some missing. The sample has 2 million to 2.5 million clones, 85% to 95% seen once. The sequenced sample was naive CD4+ T cells from PBMCs. Documented subset: CD45RA+ positively selected. Receptor source: a man aged 18 to 35 in good health. Some clones in this sample may be carry-over from other donors' samples.

The chain is built from TRBV10-1 and TRBJ2-1, with D possibly matching TRBD1 (5 bases). V dropped 4 bases and J dropped 2 bases, with 9 bases sitting between them. Germline V gene lookup returns CDR1 WNHNN and CDR2 SYGVQD (reference sequence). CDR3 length equals 14 residues. This chain's CDR3 is CASSVQTAYNEQFF. The CDR3 coding sequence is TGCGCCAGCAGTGTACAGACAGCCTACAATGAGCAGTTCTTC.

This rearrangement joins TRBV11-2 to TRBJ1-3; D possibly corresponds to TRBD1 (5 bases). Germline V CDR1 and CDR2: SGHAT, FQNNGV. Between the trimmed V and J ends, which lost 5 bases and 3 bases, there was a span of 11 bases. The CDR3 contains 14 residues. The CDR3 coding sequence is TGTGCCAGCAGCCCTCTAGGGGTTGGAAACACCATATATTTT. It yields the protein CASSPLGVGNTIYF.

Turning to this clone: Different DNA sequences within this sample yield the same CDR3. The CDR3 loop reads CASSLYETQYF. CDR3 in DNA: TGCGCCAGCAGCCTGTACGAGACCCAGTACTTC. This chain uses TRBV5-1 with TRBJ2-5; no reliable D call. Germline V lookup: CDR1 SGHRS, CDR2 YFSETQ. There are 11 residues in the CDR3. V was clipped by 4 bases and J by 5 bases, with 6 bases between them.

The chain couples TRBV28 to TRBJ1-2; 8 nucleotides align to TRBD1. Germline CDR1 and CDR2: MDHEN and SYDVKM. The CDR3 loop spans 14 amino acids. V trimming: 4 bases; J trimming: 4 bases; junction bases outside the gene matches: 5. The CDR3 DNA follows: TGTGCCAGCAGTTCAAGGACAGGGTCCTATGGCTACACCTTC. This gives the protein CASSSRTGSYGYTF.

The rearrangement links TRBV28 to TRBJ2-5; the match to TRBD1 covers 8 bases. V lost 6 bases to trimming and J lost 5 bases; unmatched junction nucleotides: 14. CDR1 and CDR2 from the germline V gene are MDHEN and SYDVKM. The CDR3 sequence is 16 residues long. CDR3 amino acids: CASSLVRGRAGETQYF. The CDR3 DNA is TGTGCCAGCAGCCTGGTCAGGGGGCGGGCCGGGGAGACCCAGTACTTC.

About this clone: The same CDR3 can be traced to other DNA sequences in this sample. J is TRBJ1-1 and V is TRBV5-1; D gene ambiguous. CDR1 is SGHRS, CDR2 YFSETQ, per germline. V was shortened by 0 bases and J by 2 bases, with 11 bases between the two germline ends. CDR3 length: 15 amino acids. The CDR3 region is CASSLAAGLNTEAFF. The CDR3 DNA reads TGCGCCAGCAGCTTGGCCGCCGGACTCAACACTGAAGCTTTCTTT. The full variable domain, its missing parts supplied by reference TRBV5-1 and TRBJ1-1, is KAGVTQTPRYLIKTRGQQVTLSCSPISGHRSVSWYQQTPGQGLQFLFEYFSETQRNKGNFPGRFSGRQFSNSRSEMNVSTLELGDSALYLCASSLAAGLNTEAFFGQGTRLTVV.

This CDR3 reads CASIPPAGTGGFRSGELFF. The CDR3 bases are TGTGCCAGCATCCCCCCGGCCGGGACAGGGGGCTTTAGATCCGGGGAGCTGTTTTTT. The chain employs TRBV28 and TRBJ2-2; 12 nucleotides align to TRBD1. Germline CDR1 MDHEN, CDR2 SYDVKM. The CDR3 loop spans 19 amino acids. Losses at the gene ends were 7 bases for V and 6 bases for J; bases not matched to a gene: 18.

This sequence joins TRBV21-1 and TRBJ1-1; TRBD1 is the table's D call, not checked against the DNA. TRBV21-1 is a recognized pseudogene. The CDR3 runs 14 residues. The CDR3: CASRVGRSNTEAFF. The CDR3 DNA sequence: TGTGCCAGCAGAGTGGGCAGATCGAACACTGAAGCTTTCTTT.

Worth noting for this clone: Other DNA sequences in this sample translate to the same CDR3. The chain has TRBV7-9 and TRBJ1-4; D unresolved. There are 15 residues in the CDR3. Deletions cut 0 bases from V and 0 bases from J, with 5 bases between. Per germline, CDR1 SEHNR and CDR2 FQNEAQ (reference sequence). CDR3 region: CASSLATATNEKLFF. DNA of the CDR3: TGTGCCAGCAGCTTAGCAACAGCAACTAATGAAAAACTGTTTTTT.

The rearrangement joins TRBV19 to TRBJ2-7; TRBD2 aligns across 10 bases. The CDR3 spans 14 residues. Germline V CDR1 and CDR2: LNHDA, SQIVND (reference sequence). V lost 7 bases, J lost 6 bases, and 9 bases stayed unmatched. The CDR3: CASTPEGLASEQYF. The CDR3 DNA is TGTGCCAGTACTCCGGAGGGACTAGCGAGCGAGCAGTACTTC.

The chain links TRBV19 to TRBJ2-3, with unresolved D. CDR3 length equals 13 residues. V lost 6 bases and J 4 bases, leaving 11 bases between the germline ends. CDR1 is LNHDA, CDR2 SQIVND, per germline (reference sequence). The CDR3 DNA sequence: TGTGCCAGTAGCCCCTCACATCCAGATACGCAGTATTTT. This translates into CASSPSHPDTQYF.